These 25 T cell receptor beta chains were all obtained from the same sample, sequenced in a study of shared clonotypes between healthy human individuals. Using immunoSEQ multiplex PCR, the repertoire was profiled, and TCRdb retains in-frame clones only, with some absent. This sample yields around 690,000 clones, of which about 92% are seen a single time; 30% to 40% belongs to the top ten. What was sequenced was memory CD8+ T cells from PBMCs. The subset here: CD45RO+ cells pooled with CCR7-negative TemRA cells. Source of these receptors: a man younger than 30 in good health. Some clones in this sample may be carry-over from other donors' samples.

The chain is built from TRBV27 and TRBJ2-3, with D perhaps being TRBD1 or TRBD2 (7 bases each). V was cut by 6 bases and J by 3 bases, with 19 bases left in between. Germline V gives CDR1 MNHEY, CDR2 SMNVEV (reference sequence). This CDR3 contains 16 residues. Written as DNA, the CDR3 is TGTGCCAGCAGACCATACCGACAGGGAGGGACAGATACGCAGTATTTT. As protein: CASRPYRQGGTDTQYF.

This clone was detected only a few times. The V call is TRBV28, the J call TRBJ1-1; the match to TRBD1 covers 10 bases. V dropped 5 bases and J dropped 2; count of bases not matched to a gene: 8. The CDR3 consists of 16 residues. The germline CDR1 and CDR2 sequences are MDHEN and SYDVKM. The CDR3 region has the DNA TGTGCCAGCAGTGTCCAAGACAGGGGGCTTAACACTGAAGCTTTCTTT. It encodes CASSVQDRGLNTEAFF. The whole variable domain, remainder taken from reference TRBV28 and TRBJ1-1, is DVKVTQSSRYLVKRTGEKVFLECVQDMDHENMFWYRQDPGLGLRLIYFSYDVKMKEKGDIPEGYSVSREKKERFSLILESASTNQTSMYLCASSVQDRGLNTEAFFGQGTRLTVV.

This clone has only a few counts. V and J are TRBV6-5 and TRBJ1-2; D is ambiguous. With 6 bases removed from V and 2 bases from J, the gap between germline ends came to 13 bases. The CDR3 sequence is 14 residues long. From germline, CDR1 is MNHEY and CDR2 SVGAGI. CDR3 nucleotide sequence: TGTGCCAGCAGCCAAACCCTGAGGAACTATGGCTACACCTTC. Its translation is CASSQTLRNYGYTF.

This chain joins TRBV11-1 and TRBJ2-1; 7 bases map to TRBD2. Germline V gene sequence: CDR1 SGHAT, CDR2 FQDESV (reference sequence). The CDR3 has 15 amino acids. J was trimmed by 5 bases and V by 1 base; bases with no gene match: 5. The CDR3 here is CASSLDTSAHNEQFF. The DNA for the CDR3 is TGTGCCAGCAGCTTAGACACTAGCGCTCACAATGAGCAGTTCTTC.

The rearrangement joins TRBV9 to TRBJ1-1; D not certain. This CDR3 is 13 amino acids long. Per the germline V gene, CDR1 is SGDLS and CDR2 is YYNGEE. V was shortened by 5 bases and J by 6 bases, with 14 bases between the two germline ends. The CDR3 sequence is CASSIGPRPEAFF. The CDR3 nucleotides read TGTGCCAGCAGTATTGGACCCCGTCCTGAAGCTTTCTTT.

Here the CDR3 reads CASSLVREGGEQYF. CDR3 coding DNA: TGTGCCAGCAGCTTAGTGAGGGAGGGTGGAGAGCAGTACTTC. The rearrangement uses TRBV7-6 and TRBJ2-7; 7 positions agree with TRBD2. CDR1 and CDR2 (germline): SGHVS, FNYEAQ. CDR3 length: 14 amino acids. V lost 1 base and J lost 7; bases outside the gene matches: 7.

The gene calls are TRBV13 and TRBJ2-1; D possibly corresponds to TRBD2 (5 bases). The germline V gene encodes CDR1 PRHDT and CDR2 FYEKMQ (reference sequence). Trimming took off 4 bases at V and 5 bases at J, with 9 bases between the two ends. CDR3 length: 13 residues. CDR3 bases: TGTGCCAGCAGCTACGGGGTAGACAATGAGCAGTTCTTC. Its protein product is CASSYGVDNEQFF.

The chain is built from TRBV9 and TRBJ2-1, with D possibly TRBD2 on 6 matching bases. The CDR3 is 14 amino acids. V lost 0 bases and J lost 6, with 10 bases in between. Germline V gene sequence: CDR1 SGDLS, CDR2 YYNGEE. Here the CDR3 DNA reads TGTGCCAGCAGCGTAGGAACTAGCAGCAATGAGCAGTTCTTC. Its translation: CASSVGTSSNEQFF.

V and J are TRBV7-9 and TRBJ1-1; D is ambiguous. The germline V and J ends were trimmed by 5 bases and 1 base, with 8 bases remaining between them. Looked up from germline, CDR1 is SEHNR and CDR2 is FQNEAQ (reference sequence). The length of the CDR3 is 13 residues. CDR3: CASSTPSNTEAFF. For the CDR3, the DNA is TGTGCCAGCAGCACCCCTTCGAACACTGAAGCTTTCTTT.

The V and J genes are TRBV7-9 and TRBJ2-7, with D perhaps TRBD1 (5 bases). V lost 1 base to trimming and J lost 4 bases, with 14 bases between them. This CDR3 is 15 amino acids long. The germline V gene has CDR1 SEHNR and CDR2 FQNEAQ (reference sequence). CDR3 region: CASSLDTGILYEQYF. The CDR3 DNA sequence: TGTGCCAGCAGCTTAGATACAGGCATCCTATACGAGCAGTACTTC.

This rearrangement joins TRBV6-1 to TRBJ2-1, with 8 bases fitting TRBD2. V lost 2 bases, J lost 4 bases, and 4 bases stayed unmatched. The CDR3 is 15 residues long. Per germline, CDR1 MNHNS and CDR2 SASEGT. The CDR3 reads CASSENGGGYNEQFF. The CDR3 nucleotides are TGTGCCAGCAGTGAAAACGGGGGGGGGTACAATGAGCAGTTCTTC.

V usage is TRBV9 and J usage is TRBJ2-1; 7 bases line up with TRBD2. The CDR3 sequence is 13 residues long. Trimming at V came to 7 bases and at J to 2 bases, leaving 3 bases not matched to a gene. Germline-derived CDR1 and CDR2 are SGDLS and YYNGEE. The CDR3 DNA reads TGTGCCAGCGGAGGGAGGGCCTACAATGAGCAGTTCTTC. Translating gives CASGGRAYNEQFF.

V is TRBV11-2 and J is TRBJ2-7; maybe TRBD1 (5 bases). The CDR3 has 18 amino acids. The V gene's germline CDR1 is SGHAT and CDR2 FQNNGV. The V end was cut by 4 bases, the J end by 0 bases, with 22 bases between. The CDR3 DNA reads as TGTGCCAGCAGCTGGAGCCCATCTCTGGGGCCGAGCTCCTACGAGCAGTACTTC. This sequence encodes CASSWSPSLGPSSYEQYF.

This chain links TRBV19 with TRBJ2-1, with 7 bases that match TRBD2. The CDR3 is made up of 16 amino acids. Germline loops: CDR1 LNHDA, CDR2 SQIVND (reference sequence). V lost 3 bases, J lost 4 bases, and 9 bases stayed unmatched. CDR3 amino acids: CASSIRGGAGYNEQFF. The CDR3 bases are TGTGCCAGTAGTATTAGGGGAGGGGCGGGATACAATGAGCAGTTCTTC. Using reference TRBV19 and TRBJ2-1 for the parts outside the CDR3, the full variable domain is DGGITQSPKYLFRKEGQNVTLSCEQNLNHDAMYWYRQDPGQGLRLIYYSQIVNDFQKGDIAEGYSVSREKKESFPLTVTSAQKNPTAFYLCASSIRGGAGYNEQFFGPGTRLTVL.

About this clone: Other DNA sequences in this specimen translate into the identical CDR3. The chain couples TRBV11-2 to TRBJ1-1; D is perhaps TRBD1 (6 bases). Trimming left V 5 bases short and J 10 bases short, with 11 bases between. Germline V gives CDR1 SGHAT, CDR2 FQNNGV. This CDR3 has 11 amino acids. The CDR3: CASSLGRGAFF. CDR3 nucleotide sequence: TGTGCCAGCAGCCTTGGCAGGGGAGCTTTCTTT.

The chain employs TRBV27 and TRBJ2-7; D tentatively reads TRBD1 or TRBD2 (5 bases each). There are 15 residues in the CDR3. From germline, CDR1 is MNHEY and CDR2 SMNVEV (reference sequence). V was clipped by 0 bases and J by 5 bases, with 14 bases between them. In DNA, the CDR3 is TGTGCCAGCAGTTTATCGGTCGGGGCCCTCCACGAGCAGTACTTC. This codes for CASSLSVGALHEQYF.

This rearrangement joins TRBV7-2 to TRBJ2-2, with 13 bases fitting TRBD2. V lost 2 bases and J lost 6; bases outside the gene matches: 6. The CDR3 spans 17 residues. In germline, CDR1 is SGHTA, CDR2 FQGNSA. The CDR3 DNA reads TGTGCCAGCAGCTTATCGGGACTAGCGGGATTGTCCGGGGAGCTGTTTTTT. This sequence encodes CASSLSGLAGLSGELFF.

This chain joins TRBV5-6 and TRBJ2-1; D tentatively reads TRBD1 or TRBD2 (5 bases each). Between the trimmed V and J ends, which lost 4 bases and 15 bases, there was a span of 17 bases. The CDR3 is 12 amino acids. The germline gives CDR1 SGHDT, CDR2 YYEEEE. This CDR3 is CASSTLGGLVFF. The CDR3 DNA is TGTGCCAGCAGCACGCTTGGGGGATTAGTGTTCTTC.

The CDR3 nucleotides read TGTGCCAGCAGCTTGGATCAGGTGGCAGATACGCAGTATTTT. Protein sequence: CASSLDQVADTQYF. V usage is TRBV5-4 and J usage is TRBJ2-3; D unresolved. Deletions cut 0 bases from V and 4 bases from J, with 9 bases between. CDR3 length equals 14 residues. Germline-derived CDR1 and CDR2 are SGHNT and YYREEE (reference sequence).

The chain employs TRBV2 and TRBJ1-1; D is possibly TRBD1 (5 bases). The CDR3 is 13 amino acids. V lost 5 bases and J 1 base, leaving 8 bases between the germline ends. CDR1 and CDR2 (germline): SNHLY, FYNNEI. Here the CDR3 DNA reads TGTGCCAGCAGTTTTGGGGCGAACACTGAAGCTTTCTTT. Protein product: CASSFGANTEAFF.

The chain links TRBV7-9 to TRBJ1-2, with 11 bases aligning to TRBD1. This CDR3 comprises 17 residues. V dropped 4 bases and J dropped 3; count of bases not matched to a gene: 10. In germline, CDR1 is SEHNR, CDR2 FQNEAQ (reference sequence). This CDR3 reads CASSSHLGTGGDYGYTF. CDR3 in DNA: TGTGCCAGCAGCTCACACTTGGGGACAGGGGGAGACTATGGCTACACCTTC.

This chain joins TRBV28 and TRBJ2-7, with TRBD2 as a possible D gene (6 bases). V was trimmed by 4 bases and J by 6 bases, leaving 13 bases between them. The CDR3 consists of 13 residues. Germline V gene lookup returns CDR1 MDHEN and CDR2 SYDVKM. In DNA, the CDR3 is TGTGCCAGCAGTTCTCGGACTAACCTCGAGCAGTACTTC. Amino acids: CASSSRTNLEQYF. Drawing the rest from reference TRBV28 and TRBJ2-7, the complete variable domain is DVKVTQSSRYLVKRTGEKVFLECVQDMDHENMFWYRQDPGLGLRLIYFSYDVKMKEKGDIPEGYSVSREKKERFSLILESASTNQTSMYLCASSSRTNLEQYFGPGTRLTVT.

The J gene is TRBJ2-6, the V gene TRBV11-2; 8 nucleotides align to TRBD1. The CDR3 totals 18 residues. CDR1 and CDR2 (germline): SGHAT, FQNNGV. After removal of 5 bases from V and 1 base from J, the junction contained 10 bases not matched to a gene. CDR3 in amino acids: CASSLLDRVLSGANVLTF. CDR3 DNA sequence: TGTGCCAGCAGCCTACTGGACAGGGTTCTATCTGGGGCCAACGTCCTGACTTTC. Full variable domain (outside the CDR3, taken from reference TRBV11-2 and TRBJ2-6): EAGVAQSPRYKIIEKRQSVAFWCNPISGHATLYWYQQILGQGPKLLIQFQNNGVVDDSQLPKDRFSAERLKGVDSTLKIQPAKLEDSAVYLCASSLLDRVLSGANVLTFGAGSRLTVL.

This rearrangement joins TRBV15 to TRBJ2-7; TRBD2 aligns across 7 bases. The germline CDR1 and CDR2 sequences are LNHNV and YYDKDF (reference sequence). The CDR3 extends over 16 amino acids. Germline trimming cut 0 bases from V and 2 bases from J; bases unmatched to any gene: 7. The DNA for the CDR3 is TGTGCCACCAGCAGAGATTTCGAAGCGGGAACCTACGAGCAGTACTTC. Translating gives CATSRDFEAGTYEQYF.

This clone showed up just once. The chain employs TRBV27 and TRBJ1-3; perhaps TRBD1 as D (5 bases). This CDR3 spans 17 amino acids. The germline V and J ends were trimmed by 5 bases and 0 bases, with 17 bases remaining between them. Germline V lookup: CDR1 MNHEY, CDR2 SMNVEV (reference sequence). The CDR3 bases are TGTGCCAGCAGTCCTTCCTCGGGACTGTTCTCTGGAAACACCATATATTTT. Amino acid sequence: CASSPSSGLFSGNTIYF.